This T cell receptor (beta chain) originates from a study of blood T cell repertoires in COVID-19. TCRdb's table, derived via immunoSEQ multiplex PCR, lists solely in-frame clones and lacks some. The sample contains nearly 95,000 clones, approximately 79% of which appear only once. The trim removed 6 bases at V and 3 bases at J, leaving 8 bases unmatched. The germline gives CDR1 MNHEY, CDR2 SVGAGI. This CDR3 comprises 14 residues. Seattle participants joined during active infection and were tracked over time. Sequenced input: peripheral blood. The genes are TRBV6-5 and TRBJ2-7; 7 bases map to TRBD1. The sequence was collected from a man in his 70s with COVID-19, enrolled during active disease. In nucleotides, the CDR3 is TGTGCCAGCAGCCCGGGACAGTCAAACTACGAGCAGTACTTC. It encodes CASSPGQSNYEQYF.